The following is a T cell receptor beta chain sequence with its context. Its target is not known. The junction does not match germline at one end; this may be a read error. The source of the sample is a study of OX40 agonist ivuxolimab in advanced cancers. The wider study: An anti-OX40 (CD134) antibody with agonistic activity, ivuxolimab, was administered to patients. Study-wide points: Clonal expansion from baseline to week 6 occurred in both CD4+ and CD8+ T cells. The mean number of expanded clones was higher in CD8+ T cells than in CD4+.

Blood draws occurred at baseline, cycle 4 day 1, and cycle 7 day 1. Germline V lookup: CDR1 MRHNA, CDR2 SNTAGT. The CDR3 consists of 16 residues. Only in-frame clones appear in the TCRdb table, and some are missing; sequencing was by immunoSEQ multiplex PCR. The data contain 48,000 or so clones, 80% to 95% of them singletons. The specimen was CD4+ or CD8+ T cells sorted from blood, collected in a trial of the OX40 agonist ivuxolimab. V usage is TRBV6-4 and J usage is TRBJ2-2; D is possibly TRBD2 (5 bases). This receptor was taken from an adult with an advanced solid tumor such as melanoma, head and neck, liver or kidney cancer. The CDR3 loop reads CASSDSGEHPTRELFF. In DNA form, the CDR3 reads TGTGCCAGCAGTGACTCTGGGGAGCACCCCACCCGGGAGCTGTTTTTT.